This record looks at one T cell receptor (beta chain) sequence and its context. Its antigen is undetermined. Across several immunoSEQ plates, the genomic DNA of each subset was split evenly. TCRdb's copy holds only in-frame clones and misses some; the assay was immunoSEQ multiplex PCR. Among roughly 680,000 clones, just under 75% were seen once, and the ten largest hold approximately 1.8%. A split of CD4+ cells into CD45RA+ naive and CD45RA-negative memory subsets was performed. Trimming removed 0 bases from V and 9 bases from J, with 12 bases in between. This CDR3 is built from 14 residues. Germline V lookup: CDR1 SEHNR, CDR2 FQNEAQ (reference sequence). The sample belongs to a study of shared clonotypes between healthy human individuals. Study-wide points: Non-shared clonotypes had lower generation probabilities than clonotypes shared by all four sorted-subset donors.

This TCR derives from a woman in her twenties or thirties in good health. Sequencing was carried out using memory CD4+ T cells sorted from blood. The subset denotes: CD45RA-negative fraction. V is TRBV7-9 and J is TRBJ2-1, with D perhaps matching TRBD2 (6 bases). CDR3: CASSLAAGIGEQFF. The CDR3 bases are TGTGCCAGCAGCTTAGCGGCGGGGATCGGTGAGCAGTTCTTC. The variable domain in full, with the rest retrieved from reference TRBV7-9 and TRBJ2-1, is DTGVSQNPRHKITKRGQNVTFRCDPISEHNRLYWYRQTLGQGPEFLTYFQNEAQLEKSRLLSDRFSAERPKGSFSTLEIQRTEQGDSAMYLCASSLAAGIGEQFFGPGTRLTVL.